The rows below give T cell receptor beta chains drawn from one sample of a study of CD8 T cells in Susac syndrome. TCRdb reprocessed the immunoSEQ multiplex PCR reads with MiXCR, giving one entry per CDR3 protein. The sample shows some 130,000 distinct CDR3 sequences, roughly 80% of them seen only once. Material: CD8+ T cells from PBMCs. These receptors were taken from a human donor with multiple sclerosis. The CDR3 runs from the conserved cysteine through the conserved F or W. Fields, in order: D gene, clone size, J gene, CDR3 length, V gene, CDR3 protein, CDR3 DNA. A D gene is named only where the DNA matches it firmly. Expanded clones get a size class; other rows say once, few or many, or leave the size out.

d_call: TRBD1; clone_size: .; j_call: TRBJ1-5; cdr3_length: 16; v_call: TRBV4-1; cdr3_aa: CASSQDRGTGNQPQHF; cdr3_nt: TGCGCCAGCAGCCAAGATCGCGGGACAGGGAATCAGCCCCAGCATTTT
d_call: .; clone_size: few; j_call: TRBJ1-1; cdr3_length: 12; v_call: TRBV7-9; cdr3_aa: CASSPQGAEAFF; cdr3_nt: TGTGCCAGCAGCCCCCAGGGAGCTGAAGCTTTCTTT
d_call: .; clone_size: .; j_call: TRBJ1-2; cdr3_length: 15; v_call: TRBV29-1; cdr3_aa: CSVDSPGTVLYGYTF; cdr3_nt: TGCAGCGTTGATAGTCCGGGTACAGTCCTCTATGGCTACACCTTC
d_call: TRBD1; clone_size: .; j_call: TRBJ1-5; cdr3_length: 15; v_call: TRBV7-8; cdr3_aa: CASSPGRTGNQPQHF; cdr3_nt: TGTGCCAGCAGCCCCGGCAGGACAGGGAATCAGCCCCAGCATTTT
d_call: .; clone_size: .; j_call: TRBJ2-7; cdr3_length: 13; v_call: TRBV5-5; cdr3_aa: CASSLAPVYEQYF; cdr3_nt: TGTGCCAGCAGCTTGGCGCCGGTCTACGAGCAGTACTTC
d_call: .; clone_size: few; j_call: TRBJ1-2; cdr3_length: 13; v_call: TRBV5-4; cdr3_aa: CASSLDRTVGYTF; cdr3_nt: TGTGCCAGCAGCTTGGACCGGACAGTTGGCTACACCTTC
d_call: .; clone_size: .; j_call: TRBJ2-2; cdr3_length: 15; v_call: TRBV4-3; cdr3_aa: CASSSDWGYTGELFF; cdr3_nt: TGCGCCAGCAGCTCCGATTGGGGGTACACCGGGGAGCTGTTTTTT
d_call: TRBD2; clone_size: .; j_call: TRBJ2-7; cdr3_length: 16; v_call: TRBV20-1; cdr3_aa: CSASKLAGDSSYEQYF; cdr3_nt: TGCAGTGCTAGTAAACTAGCGGGCGACAGCTCCTACGAGCAGTACTTC
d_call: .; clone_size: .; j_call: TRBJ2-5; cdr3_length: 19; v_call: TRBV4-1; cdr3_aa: CASSQEDFPGLPPQETQYF; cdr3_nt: TGCGCCAGCAGCCAAGAGGATTTCCCGGGACTCCCCCCCCAAGAGACCCAGTACTTC
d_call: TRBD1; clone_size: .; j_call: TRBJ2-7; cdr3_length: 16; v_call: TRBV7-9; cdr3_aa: CASSRGTAQNAYEQYF; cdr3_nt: TGTGCCAGCAGCCGAGGGACAGCCCAAAACGCCTACGAGCAGTACTTC
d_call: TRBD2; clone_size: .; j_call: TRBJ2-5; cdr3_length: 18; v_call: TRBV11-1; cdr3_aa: CASSLTPSSGGNQETQYF; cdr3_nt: TGTGCCAGCAGCTTAACCCCCTCTAGCGGGGGGAACCAAGAGACCCAGTACTTC
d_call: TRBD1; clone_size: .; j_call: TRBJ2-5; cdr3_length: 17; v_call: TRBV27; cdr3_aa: CASSLQNRGPYQETQYF; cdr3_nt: TGTGCCAGCAGTTTACAAAACAGGGGGCCCTACCAAGAGACCCAGTACTTC
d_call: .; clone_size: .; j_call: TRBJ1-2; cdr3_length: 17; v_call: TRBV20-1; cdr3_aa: CSARDLRTLDIVYGYTF; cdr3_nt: TGCAGTGCTAGAGACCTCCGGACGCTCGACATAGTCTATGGCTACACCTTC
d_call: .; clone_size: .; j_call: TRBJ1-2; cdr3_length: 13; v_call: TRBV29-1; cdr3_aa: CSVEDRRIYGYTF; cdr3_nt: TGCAGCGTTGAAGACAGGCGGATCTATGGCTACACCTTC
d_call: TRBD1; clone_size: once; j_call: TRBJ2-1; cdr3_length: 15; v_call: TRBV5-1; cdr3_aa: CASSPWQGAKNEQFF; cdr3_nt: TGCGCCAGCAGCCCCTGGCAGGGGGCTAAGAATGAGCAGTTCTTC
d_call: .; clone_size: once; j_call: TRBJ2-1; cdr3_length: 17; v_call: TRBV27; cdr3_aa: CASSLTQGTYSYNEQFF; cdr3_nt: TGTGCCAGCAGTCTCACACAGGGAACCTACTCCTACAATGAGCAGTTCTTC
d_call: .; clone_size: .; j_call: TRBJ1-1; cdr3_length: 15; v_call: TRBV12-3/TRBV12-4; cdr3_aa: CASHKTQEMNTEAFF; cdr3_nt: TGTGCCAGCCACAAAACCCAGGAAATGAACACTGAAGCTTTCTTT
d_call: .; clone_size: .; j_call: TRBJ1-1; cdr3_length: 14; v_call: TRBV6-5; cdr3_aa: CASRQMGGDTEAFF; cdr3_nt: TGTGCCAGCCGCCAGATGGGGGGGGATACTGAAGCTTTCTTT
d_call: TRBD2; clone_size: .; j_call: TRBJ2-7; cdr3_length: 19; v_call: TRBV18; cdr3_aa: CASSPRGDGTAGIPRKQYF; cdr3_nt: TGTGCCAGCTCACCACGAGGGGATGGTACAGCGGGGATTCCTAGGAAGCAGTACTTC
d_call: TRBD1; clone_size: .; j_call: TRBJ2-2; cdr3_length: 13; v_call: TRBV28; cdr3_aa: CAGSGTATGELFF; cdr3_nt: TGTGCCGGCAGTGGGACAGCTACCGGGGAGCTGTTTTTT
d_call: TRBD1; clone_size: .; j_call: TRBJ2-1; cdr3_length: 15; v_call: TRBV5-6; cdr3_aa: CASSSSGQGLDEQFF; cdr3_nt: TGTGCCAGCAGCTCGTCTGGACAGGGTCTCGATGAGCAGTTCTTC
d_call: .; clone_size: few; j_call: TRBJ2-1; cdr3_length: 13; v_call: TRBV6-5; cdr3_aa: CASSYVRGGEQFF; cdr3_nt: TGTGCCAGCAGTTACGTCAGGGGTGGTGAGCAGTTCTTC